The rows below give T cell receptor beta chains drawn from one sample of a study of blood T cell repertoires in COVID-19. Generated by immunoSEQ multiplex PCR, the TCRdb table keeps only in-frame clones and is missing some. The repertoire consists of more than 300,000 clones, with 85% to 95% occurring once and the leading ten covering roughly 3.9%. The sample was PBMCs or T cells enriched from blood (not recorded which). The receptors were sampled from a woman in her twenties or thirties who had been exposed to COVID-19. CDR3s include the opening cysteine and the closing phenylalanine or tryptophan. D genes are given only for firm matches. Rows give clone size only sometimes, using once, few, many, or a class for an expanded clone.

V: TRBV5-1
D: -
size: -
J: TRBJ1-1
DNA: TGCGCCAGCAGCTTGGGGACAGAGGCCTATATCACTGAAGCTTTCTTT
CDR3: CASSLGTEAYITEAFF

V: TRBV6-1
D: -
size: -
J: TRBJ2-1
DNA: TGTGCCAGCAGTGACACGGCCGGGTTTTCCTACAATGAGCAGTTCTTC
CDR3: CASSDTAGFSYNEQFF

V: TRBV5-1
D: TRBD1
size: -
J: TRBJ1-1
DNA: TGCGCCAGCAGCGATCGACGGGACAGGAATAATGCTGAAGCTTTCTTT
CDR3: CASSDRRDRNNAEAFF

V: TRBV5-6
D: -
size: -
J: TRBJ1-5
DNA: TGTGCCAGCAGCTGGGGAGGGGCCCCTAATCAGCCCCAGCATTTT
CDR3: CASSWGGAPNQPQHF

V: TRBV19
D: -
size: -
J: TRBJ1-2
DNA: TGTGCCAGTAGTTTGGCGGCAGGGCCTAACTATGGCTACACCTTC
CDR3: CASSLAAGPNYGYTF

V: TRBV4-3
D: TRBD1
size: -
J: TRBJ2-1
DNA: TGCGCCAGCAGCCAAGAAGGGGGCCTCTACAATGAGCAGTTCTTC
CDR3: CASSQEGGLYNEQFF

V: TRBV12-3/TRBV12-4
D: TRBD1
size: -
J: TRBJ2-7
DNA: TGTGCCAGCAGGTACTCAGGGGGCGGCGAGCAGTACTTC
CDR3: CASRYSGGGEQYF

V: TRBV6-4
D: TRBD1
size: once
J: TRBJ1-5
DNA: TGTGCCAGCAGTGAAAGACAGGGGAGGCAGCCCCAGCATTTT
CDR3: CASSERQGRQPQHF

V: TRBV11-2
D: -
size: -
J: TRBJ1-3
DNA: TGTGCCAGCAGCGCCGGCGGGCGGGGCCACTCTGGAAACACCATATATTTT
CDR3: CASSAGGRGHSGNTIYF

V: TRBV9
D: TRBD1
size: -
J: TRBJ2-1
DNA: TGTGCCAGCAGCGGACCGGGACAGGGGGACAATGAGCAGTTCTTC
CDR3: CASSGPGQGDNEQFF

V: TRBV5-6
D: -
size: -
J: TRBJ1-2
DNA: TGTGCCAGCACCCCAAGGGGTTTTGTGGGCTACACCTTC
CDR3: CASTPRGFVGYTF

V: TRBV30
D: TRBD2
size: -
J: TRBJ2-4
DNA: TGTGCCTGGAATCCCGGGGGGGCAAGAAACATTCAGTACTTC
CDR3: CAWNPGGARNIQYF

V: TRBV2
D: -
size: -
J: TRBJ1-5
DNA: TGTGCCAGCAGTGATTTAATCGGTGATAGCAATCAGCCCCAGCATTTT
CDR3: CASSDLIGDSNQPQHF

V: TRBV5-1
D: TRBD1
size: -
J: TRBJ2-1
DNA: TGCGCCAGCAGTTTCCGGGACAGGGGCTACAATGAGCAGTTCTTC
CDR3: CASSFRDRGYNEQFF

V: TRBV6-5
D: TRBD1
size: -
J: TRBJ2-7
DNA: TGTGCCAGCAGACGACAGGGGGCGCGCTACGAGCAGTACTTC
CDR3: CASRRQGARYEQYF

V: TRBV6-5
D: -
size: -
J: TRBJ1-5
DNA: TGTGCCAGCAGTCGGACTCACGTACCTCCCCAGCCCCAGCATTTT
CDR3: CASSRTHVPPQPQHF

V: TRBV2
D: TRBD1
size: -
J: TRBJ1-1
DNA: TGTGCCAGCAGTGTAGTTAGGGACAGGGGGCGATCGGACACTGAAGCTTTCTTT
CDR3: CASSVVRDRGRSDTEAFF